This TCR beta chain was sequenced for a study of PD-L1 blockade in urothelial cancer. Study in general: Blood was analyzed 3 weeks (second dose) and 6 weeks after treatment start.

Method: immunoSEQ multiplex PCR; TCRdb's copy keeps in-frame clones and lacks some. The sample shows under 20,000 clones, approximately 90% of them seen only once. The sequencing used PBMCs, collected around atezolizumab (anti-PD-L1) treatment. This TCR was sampled from a man between 50 and 59 years old with urothelial cancer.

The CDR3 loop reads CASMLTSGGRGTDTQYF. CDR3 bases: TGTGCCAGTATGTTGACTAGCGGGGGACGGGGCACAGATACGCAGTATTTT. The genes are TRBV19 and TRBJ2-3; the match to TRBD2 covers 12 bases. The CDR3 consists of 17 residues. Germline CDR1 LNHDA, CDR2 SQIVND (reference sequence). The V segment lost 7 bases and the J segment 1 base; nucleotides outside the gene matches: 9.